The rows below give T cell receptor beta chains drawn from one sample of a study of shared clonotypes between healthy human individuals. The data were produced by immunoSEQ multiplex PCR, yet TCRdb's version contains in-frame clones alone and is incomplete. The repertoire holds 2 million to 2.5 million clones, with over 85% as singletons. Sequenced sample: naive CD4+ T cells from PBMCs. All receptors derive from a man between 18 and 29 years old in good health. Some clones in this sample may be carry-over from other donors' samples. Each CDR3 is given without its conserved first and last residue. The D gene is left open where the match is weak.

CDR3 length: 14
V gene: TRBV14
D gene: TRBD1
CDR3 protein: ASSQDFRTGTDTQY

CDR3 length: 13
V gene: TRBV7-8
D gene: NA
CDR3 protein: ASSSTQGYNNEQF

CDR3 length: 12
V gene: TRBV11-2
D gene: NA
CDR3 protein: ASSPIGVTDTQY

CDR3 length: 13
V gene: TRBV5-1
D gene: TRBD2
CDR3 protein: ASRSGGGRTGELF

CDR3 length: 13
V gene: TRBV14
D gene: TRBD2
CDR3 protein: ASSRGLAITYEQY

CDR3 length: 13
V gene: TRBV11-2
D gene: TRBD1
CDR3 protein: ASSLGWDSQETQY

CDR3 length: 9
V gene: TRBV20-1
D gene: NA
CDR3 protein: SATRRPSAF

CDR3 length: 13
V gene: TRBV10-1
D gene: NA
CDR3 protein: ALKDSSSYNSPLH

CDR3 length: 12
V gene: TRBV7-2
D gene: NA
CDR3 protein: ASSPRGPYYEQY

CDR3 length: 14
V gene: TRBV28
D gene: NA
CDR3 protein: ASSPRWASRYNEQF

CDR3 length: 10
V gene: TRBV7-9
D gene: NA
CDR3 protein: ASSRGGTEAF

CDR3 length: 13
V gene: TRBV10-3
D gene: NA
CDR3 protein: AISYRVGSGNTIY

CDR3 length: 15
V gene: TRBV7-3
D gene: TRBD2
CDR3 protein: ASSLGEAGGPTDTQY

CDR3 length: 12
V gene: TRBV27
D gene: NA
CDR3 protein: ASSRLSGANVLT

CDR3 length: 12
V gene: TRBV25-1
D gene: NA
CDR3 protein: ASSDPGARNEQF

CDR3 length: 10
V gene: TRBV19
D gene: NA
CDR3 protein: ASSKGRTEAF

CDR3 length: 15
V gene: TRBV7-2
D gene: NA
CDR3 protein: ASSKTSGRMNTGELF

CDR3 length: 14
V gene: TRBV6-1
D gene: NA
CDR3 protein: ASSEAPWAAQETQY

CDR3 length: 14
V gene: TRBV5-1
D gene: NA
CDR3 protein: ASSLIGGRNAYEQY

CDR3 length: 12
V gene: TRBV5-1
D gene: NA
CDR3 protein: ASSEQGGSGELF

CDR3 length: 15
V gene: TRBV11-1
D gene: TRBD2
CDR3 protein: ASSLGLAGGPQETQY

CDR3 length: 14
V gene: TRBV2
D gene: TRBD2
CDR3 protein: ASMGTSGRKGSEQY

CDR3 length: 12
V gene: TRBV6-4
D gene: NA
CDR3 protein: ASSDSGANNEQF

CDR3 length: 12
V gene: TRBV28
D gene: NA
CDR3 protein: ASSFDYSNQPQH

CDR3 length: 10
V gene: TRBV6-5
D gene: NA
CDR3 protein: ASSRDGDTQY

CDR3 length: 12
V gene: TRBV5-1
D gene: NA
CDR3 protein: ASSPRPGSPEAF

CDR3 length: 11
V gene: TRBV9
D gene: NA
CDR3 protein: ASSVGEGKTQY

CDR3 length: 11
V gene: TRBV29-1
D gene: NA
CDR3 protein: SVCDTPCGELF

CDR3 length: 15
V gene: TRBV5-1
D gene: NA
CDR3 protein: ASSRTRDSVLTDTQY

CDR3 length: 13
V gene: TRBV7-9
D gene: TRBD1
CDR3 protein: ASSHGPRGFDEQY

CDR3 length: 13
V gene: TRBV6-4
D gene: NA
CDR3 protein: ASSDSGSNTGELF

CDR3 length: 15
V gene: TRBV9
D gene: NA
CDR3 protein: ASSELKYSGVDTEAF

CDR3 length: 10
V gene: TRBV4-1
D gene: NA
CDR3 protein: ASSQLGYEQY

CDR3 length: 12
V gene: TRBV5-1
D gene: NA
CDR3 protein: ASSTTSGGNTIY

CDR3 length: 13
V gene: TRBV5-4
D gene: NA
CDR3 protein: ASSQYRTDQETQY

CDR3 length: 13
V gene: TRBV5-5
D gene: NA
CDR3 protein: ASSLISRSNEKLF

CDR3 length: 14
V gene: TRBV9
D gene: NA
CDR3 protein: ASTTNPRTTTGELF

CDR3 length: 12
V gene: TRBV6-5
D gene: NA
CDR3 protein: ASSYSRGSYEQY

CDR3 length: 13
V gene: TRBV5-1
D gene: NA
CDR3 protein: ASSLGSEPPWAQY

CDR3 length: 14
V gene: TRBV28
D gene: NA
CDR3 protein: ASSLNPRGLNYGYT

CDR3 length: 14
V gene: TRBV6-1
D gene: TRBD1
CDR3 protein: ASSERDRVTGNTIY